This T cell receptor beta chain was recorded in a study of identical twins. After template switching added a universal primer site, the resulting cDNA carried unique molecular identifiers. Via MiXCR, TCRdb re-called the 5' RACE reads, giving one row per CDR3 protein. In the table there are approximately 410,000 distinct CDR3 sequences, approximately 17% of which are singletons. General observations from the study: Out-of-frame alpha sequences shared by twins showed excess low generation probability.

This clonotype occurred many times. Its antigen is as yet unknown. This sequence originates from a man aged 50-59 years in good health. The sequenced sample was naive T cells sorted from blood.

The CDR3 reads CASSPLAGGGNEQFF. Written as DNA, the CDR3 is TGTGCCAGCAGCCCACTAGCGGGGGGAGGGAATGAGCAGTTCTTC. The J gene is TRBJ2-1, the V gene TRBV27, with 12 positions matching TRBD2. Per germline, CDR1 MNHEY and CDR2 SMNVEV (reference sequence). The CDR3 totals 15 residues. Trimming removed 6 bases from V and 7 bases from J; junction bases left unmatched: 7.